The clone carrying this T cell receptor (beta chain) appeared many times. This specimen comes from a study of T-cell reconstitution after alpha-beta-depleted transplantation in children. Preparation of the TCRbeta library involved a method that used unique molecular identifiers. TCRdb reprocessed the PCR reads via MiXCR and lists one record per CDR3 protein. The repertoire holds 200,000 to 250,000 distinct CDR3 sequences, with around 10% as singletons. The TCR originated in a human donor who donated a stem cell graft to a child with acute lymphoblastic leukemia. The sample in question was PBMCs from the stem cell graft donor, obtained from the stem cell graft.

The CDR3 is CASSASDISYEQYF. The DNA for the CDR3 is TGTGCCAGCAGCGCCTCGGACATTTCCTACGAGCAGTACTTC. This chain connects TRBV9 to TRBJ2-7, with D maybe TRBD1 (5 bases). CDR1 and CDR2 (germline): SGDLS, YYNGEE. The CDR3 length is 14 residues. The V end was cut by 3 bases, the J end by 1 base, with 11 bases between.